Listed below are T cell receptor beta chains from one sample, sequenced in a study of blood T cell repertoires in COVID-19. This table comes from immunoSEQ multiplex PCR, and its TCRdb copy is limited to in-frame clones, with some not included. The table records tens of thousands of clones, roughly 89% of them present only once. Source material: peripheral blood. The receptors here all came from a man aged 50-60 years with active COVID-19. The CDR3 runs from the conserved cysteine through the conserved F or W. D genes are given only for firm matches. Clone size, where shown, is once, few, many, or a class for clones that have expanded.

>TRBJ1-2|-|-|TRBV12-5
TGTGCTAGTGGTTTAGAGACAGGAACTTATAACTATGGCTACACCTTC
CASGLETGTYNYGYTF
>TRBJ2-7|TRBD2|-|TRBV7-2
TGTGCCAGTCGGGGGGGACCCTACGAGCAGTACTTC
CASRGGPYEQYF
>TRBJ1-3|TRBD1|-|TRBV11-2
TGTGCCAGCAGCTTCGACAGGGGGCTTGGAAACACCATATATTTT
CASSFDRGLGNTIYF
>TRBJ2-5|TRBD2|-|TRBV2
TGTGCCAGCAGTGGCGGGGGGCAAGAGACCCAGTACTTC
CASSGGGQETQYF
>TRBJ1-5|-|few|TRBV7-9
TGTGCCAGCAGCTTAGGGAATCAGGATCAGCCCCAGCATTTT
CASSLGNQDQPQHF
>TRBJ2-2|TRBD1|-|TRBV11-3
TGTGCCAGCAGCTTAGATCCAGGGGGCAGGCTGTTTTTT
CASSLDPGGRLFF
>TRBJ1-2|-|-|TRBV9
TGTGCCAGCAGCGGGAACAGTGGGAGGCATGGCTACACCTTC
CASSGNSGRHGYTF
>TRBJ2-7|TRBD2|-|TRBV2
TGTGCCAGCAGTGAACTAGCGGGGCCCGAGCAGTACTTC
CASSELAGPEQYF
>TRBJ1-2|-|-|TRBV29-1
TGCAGCGGTGTTCATCCGCCTCTATATGGCTACACCTTC
CSGVHPPLYGYTF
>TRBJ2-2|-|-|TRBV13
TGTGCCTGCAGAATCCCTGGCGGCGGGGAGCTGTTTTTT
CACRIPGGGELFF
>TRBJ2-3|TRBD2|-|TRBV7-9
TGTGCCAGCAGCCCCCTTTCTGGCGGGGGGACACGGGATACGCAGTATTTT
CASSPLSGGGTRDTQYF
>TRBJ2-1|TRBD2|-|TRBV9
TGTGCCAGCAGCGGACTAGCGGGGGGGTCCTACAATGAGCAGTTCTTC
CASSGLAGGSYNEQFF
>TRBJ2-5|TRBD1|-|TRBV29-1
TGCAGCGTCGATTCCCCGGGACAGCTTAGGACCCAGTACTTC
CSVDSPGQLRTQYF
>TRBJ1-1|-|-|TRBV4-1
TGCGCCAGCAGCCGACTAACTACAGGGATCGACACTGAAGCTTTCTTT
CASSRLTTGIDTEAFF
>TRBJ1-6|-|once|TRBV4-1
TGCGCCAGCAGCCAAGCAGGGAGGAGGTTAGGGGATAATTCACCCCTCCACTTT
CASSQAGRRLGDNSPLHF
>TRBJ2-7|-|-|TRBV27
TGTGCCAGCAGTTTTCGGGGTTCCTACGAGCAGTACTTC
CASSFRGSYEQYF
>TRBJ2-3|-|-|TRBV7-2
TGTGCCAGCAGCCCCTCTACAGATACGCAGTATTTT
CASSPSTDTQYF
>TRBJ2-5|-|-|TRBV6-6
TGTGCCAGCAGTTACTCGACACAGCAAGAGACCCAGTACTTC
CASSYSTQQETQYF
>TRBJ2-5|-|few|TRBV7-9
TGTGCCAGCAGCTTCAGGGGCGAGCAAGAGACCCAGTACTTC
CASSFRGEQETQYF